This TCR beta chain appears in the sequencing data of a study of siplizumab effects on memory and regulatory T cells. Points on this clone: Its specificity is not known.

General study results and limits: Mappable alloreactive CD4+ clones were on average around 74% Treg-derived with siplizumab, roughly 25% in controls. Of the alloreactive clones, only a minor fraction mapped to unstimulated subsets.

TCR templates, about 100,000 per sample, were assayed. The table came from immunoSEQ multiplex PCR; TCRdb's copy has only in-frame clones and leaves some out. Among some 110,000 clones listed, 85% to 95% were seen once. The CDR3 has 15 amino acids. V lost 5 bases, J lost 7 bases, and 7 bases stayed unmatched. The germline V gene has CDR1 SGHAT and CDR2 FQNNGV. This clonotype was obtained from a human donor in good health. Sequencing was done on a sample of CD4+ T cells sorted from blood. This rearrangement joins TRBV11-2 to TRBJ2-2, with 10 bases lining up with TRBD2. CDR3 region: CASSQSGRAFGELFF. The CDR3 DNA follows: TGTGCCAGCAGCCAGAGCGGGAGGGCCTTCGGGGAGCTGTTTTTT.